This TCR beta chain came from a study of blood T cell repertoires in COVID-19. From germline, CDR1 is SGHRS and CDR2 YFSETQ. There are 14 residues in the CDR3. V dropped 4 bases and J dropped 6 bases, with 17 bases sitting between them. Generated by immunoSEQ multiplex PCR, the TCRdb table keeps only in-frame clones and is missing some. This sample has about 480,000 clones, with 89% found just once. The rearrangement joins TRBV5-1 to TRBJ2-7; weak D call: TRBD2 (5 bases). The clonotype was recovered from a man younger than 30 with COVID-19, enrolled during active disease. The material sequenced was peripheral blood. In DNA form, the CDR3 reads TGCGCCAGCAGCCGGACTCAGAACGGTCGCGAGCAGTACTTC. This sequence encodes CASSRTQNGREQYF.